A single sample is the source of the 30 T cell receptor beta chains below, sequenced in a study of shared clonotypes between healthy human individuals. Assay: immunoSEQ multiplex PCR; the TCRdb copy retains only in-frame clones and omits some. The data contain about 560,000 clones, around 78% of them singletons. Material for sequencing was PBMCs. These receptor sequences come from a woman in her thirties or forties in good health. Some clones in this sample may be carry-over from other donors' samples.

The chain couples TRBV11-2 to TRBJ2-7; D remains ambiguous. Germline lookup yields CDR1 SGHAT and CDR2 FQNNGV. V lost 5 bases and J 6 bases, leaving 8 bases between the germline ends. This CDR3 is 11 amino acids long. The CDR3 spells CASSAVLEQYF. The CDR3 nucleotides are TGTGCCAGCAGCGCCGTGCTCGAGCAGTACTTC.

The rearrangement uses TRBV2 and TRBJ1-1; D gene ambiguous. The CDR3 is 13 residues long. The germline V gene has CDR1 SNHLY and CDR2 FYNNEI. V was clipped by 3 bases and J by 5 bases, with 10 bases between them. This CDR3 reads CASSDEGETEAFF. DNA for the CDR3: TGTGCCAGCAGTGACGAGGGAGAGACTGAAGCTTTCTTT.

V usage is TRBV7-8 and J usage is TRBJ2-1; tentatively, D is TRBD1 (7 bases). The CDR3 contains 14 residues. V was clipped by 1 base and J by 5 bases, with 9 bases between them. Germline V CDR1 and CDR2: SGHVS, FQNEAQ. CDR3 amino acids: CASSLGRGDNEQFF. CDR3 bases: TGTGCCAGCAGCTTAGGCAGGGGGGACAATGAGCAGTTCTTC.

The table lists this clone with a count of one. The CDR3 DNA follows: TGTGCCAGCAGCCTCGGGACGTCGCGGAACTATGGCTACACCTTC. This codes for CASSLGTSRNYGYTF. The V and J genes are TRBV7-2 and TRBJ1-2; weak D call: TRBD1 (5 bases). Germline assignment: CDR1 SGHTA and CDR2 FQGNSA. The V and J ends lost 5 bases and 2 bases respectively, with 15 bases between them. There are 15 residues in the CDR3.

The genes are TRBV9 and TRBJ2-1, with 11 bases fitting TRBD2. CDR1 and CDR2 from the germline V gene are SGDLS and YYNGEE. This CDR3 has 15 amino acids. Trimming removed 3 bases from V and 5 bases from J; junction bases left unmatched: 4. Here the CDR3 DNA reads TGTGCCAGCAGCGCCGGGACTAGCGGACACAATGAGCAGTTCTTC. It encodes CASSAGTSGHNEQFF.

The rearrangement uses TRBV5-1 and TRBJ2-2, with D possibly matching TRBD1 (6 bases). The CDR3 consists of 16 residues. V lost 4 bases and J lost 0, with 13 bases in between. From germline, CDR1 is SGHRS and CDR2 YFSETQ. The CDR3 DNA is TGCGCCAGCAGCCAAAGCCGGACAGCGAACACCGGGGAGCTGTTTTTT. Translated: CASSQSRTANTGELFF.

This clone was picked up one time. J is TRBJ2-2 and V is TRBV11-3, with D maybe TRBD2 (6 bases). V lost 5 bases and J 3 bases, leaving 16 bases between the germline ends. Germline CDR1 reads SGHNT; CDR2 reads YENEEA. CDR3 length: 16 amino acids. The CDR3 DNA reads TGTGCCAGCAGCCCGAGTATCGGGGGACACACCGGGGAGCTGTTTTTT. Its translation is CASSPSIGGHTGELFF.

This clone was counted once. This chain joins TRBV10-3 and TRBJ1-2; 11 bases are a match to TRBD1. V shed 8 bases, J shed 12 bases, and the junction held 11 bases outside the gene matches. This CDR3 has 13 residues. The germline V gene has CDR1 ENHRY and CDR2 SYGVKD. The CDR3, as DNA: TGTGCCATCGGAGAAATCGGGACAGGGGGAAACACCTTC. Protein: CAIGEIGTGGNTF.

For this clone: Within the sample, other DNA sequences also encode this same CDR3. The chain links TRBV7-9 to TRBJ2-7; D not resolved. Looked up from germline, CDR1 is SEHNR and CDR2 is FQNEAQ (reference sequence). The length of the CDR3 is 13 residues. Trimming left V 1 base short and J 3 bases short, with 7 bases between. The CDR3 loop is CASSLGVGYEQYF. In nucleotides, the CDR3 is TGTGCCAGCAGCTTAGGGGTGGGCTACGAGCAGTACTTC.

This clone has just a few counts. V gene TRBV28 combines with J gene TRBJ2-1; 10 bases are a match to TRBD2. The CDR3 covers 14 residues. CDR1 is MDHEN, CDR2 SYDVKM, per germline. Unmatched junction bases numbered 3, after V lost 8 bases and J lost 2 bases. CDR3 bases: TGTGCCAGCTACCTAGCGGGGGCCTACAATGAGCAGTTCTTC. Amino acid sequence: CASYLAGAYNEQFF.

This chain connects TRBV28 to TRBJ1-1; 7 nucleotides match TRBD1. J lost 6 bases, V lost 5 bases, and 9 bases had no gene match. This CDR3 spans 14 amino acids. Germline V CDR1 and CDR2: MDHEN, SYDVKM. The CDR3 spells CASSGAGTVAEAFF. In DNA form, the CDR3 reads TGTGCCAGCAGTGGAGCCGGGACAGTGGCTGAAGCTTTCTTT.

The rearrangement links TRBV5-1 to TRBJ1-4; possible D gene TRBD1, 5 bases. Germline V CDR1 and CDR2: SGHRS, YFSETQ. The germline V and J ends were trimmed by 4 bases and 3 bases, with 10 bases remaining between them. The CDR3 is made up of 14 amino acids. In nucleotides, the CDR3 is TGCGCCAGCAGCCCCAGGGCATCTAATGAAAAACTGTTTTTT. Translating it yields CASSPRASNEKLFF.

This clone was seen ten or more times. This chain links TRBV4-3 with TRBJ2-6; the D is unclear. Trimming stripped 0 bases from V and 2 bases from J, with 5 bases between. The CDR3 covers 15 residues. The germline gives CDR1 LGHNA, CDR2 YSLEER. The CDR3, as DNA: TGCGCCAGCAGCCAAGAGAGAGCTGGGGCCAACGTCCTGACTTTC. It yields the protein CASSQERAGANVLTF.

The chain is built from TRBV18 and TRBJ2-1; D gene ambiguous. The CDR3 runs 15 residues. Trimming took 6 bases from V and 0 from J, leaving 12 bases between them. Germline lookup yields CDR1 KGHSH and CDR2 LQKENI. CDR3 bases: TGTGCCAGCTCTCACAGTAAGCCCTCCTACAATGAGCAGTTCTTC. Translating gives CASSHSKPSYNEQFF.

J is TRBJ2-4 and V is TRBV28, with D possibly matching TRBD1 (6 bases). Trimming stripped 6 bases from V and 6 bases from J, with 18 bases between. This CDR3 is built from 15 residues. Germline CDR1 MDHEN, CDR2 SYDVKM. The CDR3, as DNA: TGTGCCAGCAGCACTCCGGGACAACTATCAAACATTCAGTACTTC. Its protein is CASSTPGQLSNIQYF.

J is TRBJ2-1 and V is TRBV5-1; TRBD2 matches 7 bases. The CDR3 spans 17 residues. V gave up 0 bases and J gave up 4 bases; unmatched junction bases: 10. CDR1 is SGHRS, CDR2 YFSETQ, per germline. CDR3 residues: CASSLAAGSGFYNEQFF. The CDR3 DNA sequence: TGCGCCAGCAGCTTGGCTGCCGGTAGCGGGTTTTACAATGAGCAGTTCTTC.

The J gene is TRBJ1-2, the V gene TRBV28; unclear D gene. This CDR3 comprises 11 residues. Between the trimmed V and J ends, which lost 6 bases and 4 bases, there was a span of 6 bases. The germline CDR1 and CDR2 sequences are MDHEN and SYDVKM. CDR3 protein: CASRWGYGYTF. The CDR3 DNA is TGTGCCAGCAGATGGGGCTATGGCTACACCTTC.

The chain recombines TRBV20-1 with TRBJ1-2, with 7 positions matching TRBD1. Looked up from germline, CDR1 is DFQATT and CDR2 is SNEGSKA (reference sequence). The CDR3 loop spans 11 amino acids. V was pared by 0 bases and J by 10 bases, with 2 bases of the junction left unmatched. CDR3 in DNA: TGCAGTGCTAGAGAAGACAGGGACTACACCTTC. Protein: CSAREDRDYTF.

Concerning this clone itself: It is likely a read error: a sequence one base away is far more abundant. Other DNA sequences in the sample encode the same CDR3. This chain joins TRBV2 and TRBJ2-7; no reliable D call. Germline assignment: CDR1 SNHLY and CDR2 FYNNEI. The CDR3 length is 12 residues. This CDR3 is CASNAQPYEQYF. In nucleotides, the CDR3 is TGTGCTTCTAACGCCCAGCCATATGAGCAGTACTTC. Together with reference TRBV2 and TRBJ2-7, the CDR3 gives the full variable domain: EPEVTQTPSHQVTQMGQEVILRCVPISNHLYFYWYRQILGQKVEFLVSFYNNEISEKSEIFDDQFSVERPDGSNFTLKIRSTKLEDSAMYFCASNAQPYEQYFGPGTRLTVT.

With respect to this clone: A much larger clonotype is one base distant, so this may be a read error. The rearrangement uses TRBV7-3 and TRBJ1-1; D is unresolved. V shed 1 base and J shed 0 bases, with 0 bases lying between them. The length of the CDR3 is 12 residues. Germline CDR1 and CDR2: SGHTA and FQGTGA. DNA for the CDR3: TGTGCCAGCAGCTTAATGAACACTGAAGCTTTCTTT. As protein: CASSLMNTEAFF. Full variable domain (rest looked up from reference TRBV7-3 and TRBJ1-1): GAGVSQTPSNKVTEKGKYVELRCDPISGHTALYWYRQSLGQGPEFLIYFQGTGAADDSGLPNDRFFAVRPEGSVSTLKIQRTERGDSAVYLCASSLMNTEAFFGQGTRLTVV.

The J gene is TRBJ2-3, the V gene TRBV7-9; 7 positions agree with TRBD2. The ends lost 3 bases at V and 2 bases at J; junction bases unmatched: 5. The germline V gene has CDR1 SEHNR and CDR2 FQNEAQ (reference sequence). CDR3 length equals 15 residues. CDR3 coding DNA: TGTGCCAGCAGCTTTTTTAGCGGGCCCACAGATACGCAGTATTTT. This gives the protein CASSFFSGPTDTQYF.

The genes are TRBV4-1 and TRBJ2-5; 8 bases fit TRBD2. V dropped 2 bases and J dropped 5; count of bases not matched to a gene: 7. Germline V gene data show CDR1 as MGHRA and CDR2 as YSYEKL. This CDR3 spans 15 amino acids. CDR3 protein: CASSQSGGALETQYF. CDR3 DNA sequence: TGCGCCAGCAGCCAATCCGGGGGGGCGCTGGAGACCCAGTACTTC.

Note on this clone: Lacking the conserved final phenylalanine or tryptophan, this CDR3 likely reflects a read error. The chain uses TRBV7-2 and TRBJ1-2; weak D call: TRBD1 (6 bases). The V end lost 1 base, the J end lost 0 bases, and 12 bases lay between the germline ends. The CDR3 has 16 amino acids. CDR1 and CDR2 from the germline V gene are SGHTA and FQGNSA. The CDR3 DNA follows: TGTGCCAGCAGCTTAGTCGCGGACAGCTCTAACTATGGCTACACCCTC. As protein: CASSLVADSSNYGYTL.

The genes are TRBV30 and TRBJ2-1, with 13 nucleotides matching TRBD2. Germline trimming cut 2 bases from V and 8 bases from J; bases unmatched to any gene: 9. CDR3 length: 16 residues. Per germline, CDR1 GTSNPN and CDR2 SVGIG (reference sequence). The CDR3 DNA is TGTGCCTGGAGTTTGACTAGCGGGAGGCCTGGGGATGAGCAGTTCTTC. This codes for CAWSLTSGRPGDEQFF.

This clone was seen more than once but under ten times. The chain combines TRBV4-3 with TRBJ2-6; D is unresolved. This CDR3 comprises 16 residues. The germline gives CDR1 LGHNA, CDR2 YSLEER. V was pared by 0 bases and J by 0 bases, with 6 bases between. The CDR3 DNA reads as TGCGCCAGCAGCCAAGATCCGATCTCTGGGGCCAACGTCCTGACTTTC. It is translated as CASSQDPISGANVLTF.

The J gene is TRBJ1-3, the V gene TRBV4-2; D may be TRBD1 (6 bases). V lost 0 bases and J lost 2, with 8 bases in between. This CDR3 is built from 15 residues. Germline V gene sequence: CDR1 LGHNA, CDR2 YNFKEQ. The CDR3 nucleotides read TGTGCCAGCAGCCAAGATAGGGGGACTGGAAACACCATATATTTT. The encoded protein is CASSQDRGTGNTIYF.

The CDR3 region is CASRPVARGRGTEAFF. CDR3 sequence (DNA): TGTGCCAGCAGACCGGTGGCGCGGGGCAGGGGGACTGAAGCTTTCTTT. The chain is built from TRBV5-4 and TRBJ1-1; TRBD1 aligns across 7 bases. There are 16 residues in the CDR3. Germline CDR1 is SGHNT and CDR2 is YYREEE (reference sequence). Trimming cost V 5 bases and J 5 bases; bases outside gene matches: 15.

This clone was found many times. This chain joins TRBV5-6 and TRBJ1-2, with 9 positions matching TRBD1. The germline V gene has CDR1 SGHDT and CDR2 YYEEEE. The V segment lost 7 bases and the J segment 4 bases; nucleotides outside the gene matches: 14. The length of the CDR3 is 16 residues. In nucleotides, the CDR3 is TGTGCCAGCTCGGGAACAGGGGGCGCGGAGGGCTATGGCTACACCTTC. Its translation is CASSGTGGAEGYGYTF.

The V and J genes are TRBV5-1 and TRBJ2-7; 7 bases map to TRBD1. Germline CDR1 is SGHRS and CDR2 is YFSETQ. V was pared by 4 bases and J by 1 base, with 5 bases of the junction left unmatched. This CDR3 has 14 residues. The CDR3, as DNA: TGCGCCAGCAGCCCGACAGGGCCTTCCTACGAGCAGTACTTC. Amino acids: CASSPTGPSYEQYF.

The genes are TRBV11-2 and TRBJ2-7; 9 nucleotides agree with TRBD2. The CDR3 length is 16 residues. Germline lookup yields CDR1 SGHAT and CDR2 FQNNGV. The junction had 12 bases not matched to a gene; V was cut back by 6 bases and J by 3 bases. The CDR3 reads CASSPLSGSFIYEQYF. Written as DNA, the CDR3 is TGTGCCAGCAGTCCTCTTAGCGGGAGTTTTATCTACGAGCAGTACTTC.